This note documents a single TCR beta chain sequence. This sample is drawn from a study of T cell responses to AZD1222 COVID-19 vaccine. Here immunoSEQ multiplex PCR was the method, and the copy in TCRdb shows in-frame clones only, minus some. The sample contains fewer than 200,000 clones, approximately 90% of which appear only once. Trimming left V 3 bases short and J 3 bases short, with 5 bases between. CDR1 and CDR2 (germline): SEHNR, FQNEAQ (reference sequence). This CDR3 comprises 13 residues. The V and J genes are TRBV7-9 and TRBJ2-2; maybe TRBD2 (5 bases). The clonotype originates from an adult who received the MenACWY meningococcal vaccine as a control. Material: peripheral blood, obtained 28 days after the second dose of the MenACWY control vaccine. CDR3 region: CASSLRDTGELFF. In nucleotides, the CDR3 is TGTGCCAGCAGCTTGCGGGACACCGGGGAGCTGTTTTTT.